This TCR beta chain was captured in a study of T cell repertoires in cytomegalovirus infection. Study details: Matching HLA type and CMV infection were both indicated by public TCR beta signatures. Regarding the study as a whole: Carriage of CMV together with the relevant HLA was identifiable through cumulative public TCR beta family frequency. Within the response measured ex vivo, HLA-C-restricted CMV-specific TCR beta clonotypes were dominant.

This CDR3 has 12 amino acids. Germline values: CDR1 SGHTA, CDR2 FQGNSA. V gave up 1 base and J gave up 9 bases, with 7 bases separating them. TCRdb re-derived calls from the reads in MiXCR, one entry per CDR3 protein. Here the sample spans 250,000 to 350,000 distinct CDR3 sequences, around 25% being singletons. This clonotype appeared many times. Its cognate antigen is unknown. Sequenced: PBMCs. The chain carries TRBV7-2 and TRBJ2-1; D is uncertain. The TCR comes from a human donor in good health (CMV status not recorded). Some clones in this sample may be carry-over from other donors' samples. CDR3 sequence: CASSLDYGEQFF. The CDR3 nucleotides are TGTGCCAGCAGCTTAGACTACGGTGAGCAGTTCTTC.